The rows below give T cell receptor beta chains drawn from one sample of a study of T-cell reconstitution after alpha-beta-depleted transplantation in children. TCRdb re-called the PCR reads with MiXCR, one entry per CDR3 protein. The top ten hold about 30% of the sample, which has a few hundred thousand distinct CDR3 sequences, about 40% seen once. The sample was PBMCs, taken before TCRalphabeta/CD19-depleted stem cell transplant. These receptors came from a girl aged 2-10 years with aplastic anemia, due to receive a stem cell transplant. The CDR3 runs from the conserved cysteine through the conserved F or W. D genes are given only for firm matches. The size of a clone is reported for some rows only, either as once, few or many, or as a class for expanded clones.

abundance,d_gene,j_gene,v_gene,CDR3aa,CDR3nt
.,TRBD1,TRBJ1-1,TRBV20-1,CSANRGLWNTEAFF,TGCAGTGCTAACAGGGGGCTCTGGAACACTGAAGCTTTCTTT
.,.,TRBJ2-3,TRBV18,CASSPRAGWVYF,TGTGCCAGCTCACCACGGGCAGGGTGGGTCTATTTT
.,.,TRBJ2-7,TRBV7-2,CASSLGQVVPYEQYF,TGTGCCAGCAGCTTAGGACAGGTGGTTCCCTACGAGCAGTACTTC
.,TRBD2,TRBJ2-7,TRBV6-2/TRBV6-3,CASSYLEREVSYEQYF,TGTGCCAGCAGTTACTTGGAGCGGGAGGTTTCCTACGAGCAGTACTTC
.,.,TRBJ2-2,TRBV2,CASSVLGGNTGELFF,TGTGCCAGCTCCGTTTTAGGCGGGAACACCGGGGAGCTGTTTTTT
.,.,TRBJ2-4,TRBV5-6,CASREIAKNIQYF,TGTGCCAGCAGGGAGATCGCCAAAAACATTCAGTACTTC
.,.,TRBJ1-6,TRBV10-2,CASSGGSGLATLHF,TGCGCCAGCAGTGGAGGCTCGGGGCTTGCGACCCTCCACTTT
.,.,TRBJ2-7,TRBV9,CASSVGTRVTSYEQYF,TGTGCCAGCAGCGTAGGGACCCGCGTAACCTCCTACGAGCAGTACTTC
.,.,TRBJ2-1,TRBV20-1,CSASALGYNEQFF,TGCAGTGCTAGTGCGCTGGGGTACAATGAGCAGTTCTTC
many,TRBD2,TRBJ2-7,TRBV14,CASSRREGGPYEQYF,TGTGCCAGCAGCCGGCGGGAGGGCGGTCCCTACGAGCAGTACTTC
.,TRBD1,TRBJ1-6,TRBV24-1,CATPWGQLNSPFHF,TGTGCCACTCCGTGGGGACAGCTTAATTCACCCTTCCACTTT
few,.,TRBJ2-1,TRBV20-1,CSARDPSVSWGQFF,TGCAGTGCTAGAGACCCCAGTGTGTCCTGGGGGCAGTTCTTC
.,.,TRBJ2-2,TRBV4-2,CASSQGDKGGTGELFF,TGTGCCAGCAGCCAAGGCGACAAAGGGGGCACCGGGGAGCTGTTTTTT
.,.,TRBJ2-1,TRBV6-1,CASSIGGGVLIYNEQFF,TGTGCCAGCAGCATCGGAGGCGGGGTCCTGATCTACAATGAGCAGTTCTTC
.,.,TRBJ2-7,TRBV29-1,CSVEDIPPRNEQYF,TGCAGCGTTGAAGATATTCCGCCGCGGAACGAGCAGTACTTC
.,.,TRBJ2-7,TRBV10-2,CASRGGGLEQYF,TGCGCCAGCCGGGGAGGGGGACTCGAGCAGTACTTC